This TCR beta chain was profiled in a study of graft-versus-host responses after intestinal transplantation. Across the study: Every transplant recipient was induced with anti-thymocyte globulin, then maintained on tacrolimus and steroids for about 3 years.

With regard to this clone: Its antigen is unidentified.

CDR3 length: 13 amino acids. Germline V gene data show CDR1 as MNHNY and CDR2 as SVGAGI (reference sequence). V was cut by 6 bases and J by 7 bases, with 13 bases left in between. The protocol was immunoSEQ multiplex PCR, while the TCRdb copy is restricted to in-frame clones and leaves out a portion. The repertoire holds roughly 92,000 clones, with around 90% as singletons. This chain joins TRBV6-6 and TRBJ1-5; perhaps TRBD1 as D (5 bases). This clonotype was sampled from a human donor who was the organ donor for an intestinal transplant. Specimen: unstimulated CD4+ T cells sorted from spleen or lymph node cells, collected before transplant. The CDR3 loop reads CASRYPGNQPQHF. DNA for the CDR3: TGTGCCAGCAGATACCCAGGGAACCAGCCCCAGCATTTT.